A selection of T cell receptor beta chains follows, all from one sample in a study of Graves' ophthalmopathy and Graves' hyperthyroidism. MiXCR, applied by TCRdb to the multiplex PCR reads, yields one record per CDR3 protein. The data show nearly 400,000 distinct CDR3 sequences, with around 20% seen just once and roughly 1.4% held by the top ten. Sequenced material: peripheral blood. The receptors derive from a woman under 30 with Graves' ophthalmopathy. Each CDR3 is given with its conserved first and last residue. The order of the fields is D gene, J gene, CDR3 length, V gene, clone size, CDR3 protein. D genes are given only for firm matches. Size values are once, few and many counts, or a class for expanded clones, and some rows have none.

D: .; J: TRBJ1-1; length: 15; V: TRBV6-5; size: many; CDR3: CASIPGRTGNTEAFF
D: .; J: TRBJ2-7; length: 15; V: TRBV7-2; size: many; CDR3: CASSLSGSELYEQYF
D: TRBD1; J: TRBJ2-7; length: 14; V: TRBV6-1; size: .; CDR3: CASSKWDRAYEQYF
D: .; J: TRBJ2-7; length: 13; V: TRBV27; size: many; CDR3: CASSFRGTYEQYF
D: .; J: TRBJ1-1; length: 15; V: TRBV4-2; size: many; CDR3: CASSQLKTMNTEAFF
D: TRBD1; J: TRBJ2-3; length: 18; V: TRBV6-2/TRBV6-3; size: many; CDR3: CASSYLTGTGGNTDTQYF
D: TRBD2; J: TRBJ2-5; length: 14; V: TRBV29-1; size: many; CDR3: CSVISTSGEETQYF
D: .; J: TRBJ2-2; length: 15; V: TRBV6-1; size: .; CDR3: CASKRLITSTGELFF
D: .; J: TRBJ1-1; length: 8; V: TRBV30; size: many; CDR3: CAWGRAFF
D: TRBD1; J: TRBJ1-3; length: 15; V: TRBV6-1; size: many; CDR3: CASRLTGQGGNTIYF
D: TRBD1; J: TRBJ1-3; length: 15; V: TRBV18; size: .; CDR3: CASSPGTGPGNTIYF
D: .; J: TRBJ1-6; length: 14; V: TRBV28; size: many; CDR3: CASLLGVGDSPLHF
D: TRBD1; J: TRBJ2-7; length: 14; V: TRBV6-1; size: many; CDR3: CASIRDRDAYEQYF
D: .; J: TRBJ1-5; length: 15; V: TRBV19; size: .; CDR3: CASSIGRYSNQPQHF
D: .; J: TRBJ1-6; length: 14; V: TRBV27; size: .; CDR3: CASRDSPYNSPLHF
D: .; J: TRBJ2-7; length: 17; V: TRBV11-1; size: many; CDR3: CASSLARGQGISYEQYF
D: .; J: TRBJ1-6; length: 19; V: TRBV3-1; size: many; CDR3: CASSRRGLSDISYNSPLHF
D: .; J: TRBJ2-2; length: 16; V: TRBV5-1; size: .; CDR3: CASSMMGARDTGELFF
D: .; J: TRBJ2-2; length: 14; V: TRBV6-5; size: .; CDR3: CASSYSRQTGDLFF
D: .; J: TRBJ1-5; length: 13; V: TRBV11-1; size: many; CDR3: CASSSDVGEPQHF
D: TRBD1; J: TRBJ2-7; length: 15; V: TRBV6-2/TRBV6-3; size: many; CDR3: CASSVPGQGNYEQYF
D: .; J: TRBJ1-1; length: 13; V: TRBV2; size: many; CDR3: CATQGVMNTEAFF
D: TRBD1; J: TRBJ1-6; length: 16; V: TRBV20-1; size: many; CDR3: CSAGRQGGSYNSPLHF
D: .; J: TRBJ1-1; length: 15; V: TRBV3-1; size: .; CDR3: CASSQEWTVDTEAFF
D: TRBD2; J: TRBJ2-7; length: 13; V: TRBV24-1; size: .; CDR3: CATMGTSVYEQYF
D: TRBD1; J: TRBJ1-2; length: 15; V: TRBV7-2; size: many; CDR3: CASSLRQGGAGGYTF
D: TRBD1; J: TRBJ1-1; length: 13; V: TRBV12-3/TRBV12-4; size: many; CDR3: CASSPLPGQQAFF
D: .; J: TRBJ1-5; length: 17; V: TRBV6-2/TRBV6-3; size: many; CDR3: CASSYSIGIGGNQPQHF
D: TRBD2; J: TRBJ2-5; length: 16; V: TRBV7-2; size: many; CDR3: CASSFQLAGGLGTQYF
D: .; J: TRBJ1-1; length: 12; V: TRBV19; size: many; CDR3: CASSHRETEAFF
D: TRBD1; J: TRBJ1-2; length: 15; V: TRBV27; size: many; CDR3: CASSPFGQGAYGYTF
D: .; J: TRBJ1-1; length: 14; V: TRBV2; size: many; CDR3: CARGRRGMNTEAFF
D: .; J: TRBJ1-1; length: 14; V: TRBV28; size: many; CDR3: CASSFRGSNTEAFF
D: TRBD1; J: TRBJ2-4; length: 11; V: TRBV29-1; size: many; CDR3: CSVEGTGQQYF
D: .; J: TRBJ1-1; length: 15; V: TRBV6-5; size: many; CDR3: CASSYSVEGNTEAFF
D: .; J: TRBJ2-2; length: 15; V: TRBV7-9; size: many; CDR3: CASSLYRAVTGELFF
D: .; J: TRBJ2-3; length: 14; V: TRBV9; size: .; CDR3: CASSLRGVADTQYF
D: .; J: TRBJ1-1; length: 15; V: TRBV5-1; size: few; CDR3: CASSQMGTANTEAFF
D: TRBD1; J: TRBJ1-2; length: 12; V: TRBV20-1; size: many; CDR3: CSAIRDSYGYTF
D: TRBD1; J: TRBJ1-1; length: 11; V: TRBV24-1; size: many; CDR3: CATSGGTATFF
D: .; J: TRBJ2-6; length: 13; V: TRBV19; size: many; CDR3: CASQTSGANVLTF
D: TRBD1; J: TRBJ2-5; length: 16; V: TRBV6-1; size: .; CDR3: CASSNNPGQGWETQYF
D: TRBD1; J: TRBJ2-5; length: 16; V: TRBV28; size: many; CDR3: CASSLGQDAPQETQYF
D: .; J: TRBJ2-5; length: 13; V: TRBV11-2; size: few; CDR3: CASTGTQQETQYF
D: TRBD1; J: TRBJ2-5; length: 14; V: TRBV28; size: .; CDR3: CASSSGQIQETQYF
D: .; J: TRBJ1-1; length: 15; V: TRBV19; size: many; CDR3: CASSAAGRMNTEAFF
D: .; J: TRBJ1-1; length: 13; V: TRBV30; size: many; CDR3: CAWRRNGGTEAFF
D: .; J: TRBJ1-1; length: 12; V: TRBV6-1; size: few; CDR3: CASRGTDTEAFF
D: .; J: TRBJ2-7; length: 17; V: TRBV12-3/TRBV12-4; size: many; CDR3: CASSFPPPLDGYEEQYF
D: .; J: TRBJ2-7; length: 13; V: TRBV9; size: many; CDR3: CASSVAVGNEQYF
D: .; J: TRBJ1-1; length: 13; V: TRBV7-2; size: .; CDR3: CASSLPPSAEAFF
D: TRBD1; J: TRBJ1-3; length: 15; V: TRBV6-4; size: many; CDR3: CASSEGTGSGNTIYF
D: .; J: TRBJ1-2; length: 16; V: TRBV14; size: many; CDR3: CASSQDLGPLTYGYTF
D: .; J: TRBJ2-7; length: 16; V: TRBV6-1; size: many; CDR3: CASSEAGHPSPYEQYF
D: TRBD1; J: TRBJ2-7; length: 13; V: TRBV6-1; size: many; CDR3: CASSGDRAWEQYF